This T cell receptor (beta chain) was sequenced for a study of blood T cell repertoires in COVID-19. Looking at the study overall: Donors in the United States, Italy and Spain gave samples during acute or convalescent COVID-19. T cells, B-cell-depleted T cells, or PBMCs provided the cDNA or gDNA that served as material.

CDR1 SGHAT and CDR2 FQNNGV come from the germline V gene. The CDR3 extends over 15 amino acids. Trimming shortened V by 4 bases and J by 8 bases, and 20 bases separated the two germline ends. This clone was detected only once. Under the authors' procedure: How many nucleated cells were present was estimated from reference gene primer amplification. The table came from immunoSEQ multiplex PCR; TCRdb's copy has only in-frame clones and leaves some out. For V, J and clone size, that table is used; D and trimming come from the DNA. The sample lists 250,000 to 400,000 clones; approximately 90% were seen once.

The TCR originated in a woman in her twenties or thirties with COVID-19, enrolled during active disease. This chain links TRBV11-2 with TRBJ1-2; a possible D gene is TRBD1 (6 bases). What was sequenced was peripheral blood. CDR3 in DNA: TGTGCCAGCAGCTCCCAGAGGGGGGGGTCGCAGGGCTACACCTTC. The encoded protein is CASSSQRGGSQGYTF.